This record looks at one TCR beta chain sequence and its context. What it recognizes is unknown. This sample is drawn from a study of CD8 T cells in Susac syndrome. General study points: The TCR sequencing and HLA analysis in the study involved a relatively small number of individuals, as the study acknowledged.

Germline V CDR1 and CDR2: SGHRS, YFSETQ. The CDR3 consists of 15 residues. The germline V and J ends were trimmed by 0 bases and 4 bases, with 13 bases remaining between them. RNA in amounts of roughly 0.5 to 1 ug was reverse transcribed with random hexamers. The method of amplification for TCR beta CDR3 was immunoSEQ multiplex PCR, covering 54 Vbeta and 13 Jbeta. TCRdb re-called the immunoSEQ multiplex PCR reads with MiXCR, one entry per CDR3 protein. The sample gives hundreds of thousands of distinct CDR3 sequences, approximately 92% of which show up once; roughly 0.07% is in the top ten. CD8+ and CD4+ T cells from blood underwent TCR beta sequencing, which was carried out in a high-throughput format. Through negative isolation, CD4+ and CD8+ T cells were obtained, while TEMRA cells were enriched using FACS.

Material for sequencing was CD4+ T cells from PBMCs. This chain connects TRBV5-1 to TRBJ1-1, with a possible D match to TRBD1 (5 bases). The source is a human donor with multiple sclerosis. This CDR3 is CASSLVPGWSTEAFF. CDR3 nucleotides: TGCGCCAGCAGCTTGGTCCCAGGGTGGAGCACTGAAGCTTTCTTT. Using reference TRBV5-1 and TRBJ1-1 for the parts outside the CDR3, the full variable domain is KAGVTQTPRYLIKTRGQQVTLSCSPISGHRSVSWYQQTPGQGLQFLFEYFSETQRNKGNFPGRFSGRQFSNSRSEMNVSTLELGDSALYLCASSLVPGWSTEAFFGQGTRLTVV.